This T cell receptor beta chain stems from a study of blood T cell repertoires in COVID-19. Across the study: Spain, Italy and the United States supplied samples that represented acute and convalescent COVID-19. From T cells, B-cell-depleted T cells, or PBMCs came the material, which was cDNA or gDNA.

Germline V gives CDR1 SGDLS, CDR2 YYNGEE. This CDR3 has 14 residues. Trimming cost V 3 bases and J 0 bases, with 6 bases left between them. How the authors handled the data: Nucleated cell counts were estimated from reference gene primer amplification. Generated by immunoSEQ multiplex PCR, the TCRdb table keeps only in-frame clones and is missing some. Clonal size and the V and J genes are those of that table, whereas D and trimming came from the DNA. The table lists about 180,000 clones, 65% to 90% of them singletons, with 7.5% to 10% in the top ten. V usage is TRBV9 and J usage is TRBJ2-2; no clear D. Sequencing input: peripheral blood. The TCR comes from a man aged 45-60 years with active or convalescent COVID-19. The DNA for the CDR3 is TGTGCCAGCAGCGGAACACCGAACACCGGGGAGCTGTTTTTT. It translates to CASSGTPNTGELFF.